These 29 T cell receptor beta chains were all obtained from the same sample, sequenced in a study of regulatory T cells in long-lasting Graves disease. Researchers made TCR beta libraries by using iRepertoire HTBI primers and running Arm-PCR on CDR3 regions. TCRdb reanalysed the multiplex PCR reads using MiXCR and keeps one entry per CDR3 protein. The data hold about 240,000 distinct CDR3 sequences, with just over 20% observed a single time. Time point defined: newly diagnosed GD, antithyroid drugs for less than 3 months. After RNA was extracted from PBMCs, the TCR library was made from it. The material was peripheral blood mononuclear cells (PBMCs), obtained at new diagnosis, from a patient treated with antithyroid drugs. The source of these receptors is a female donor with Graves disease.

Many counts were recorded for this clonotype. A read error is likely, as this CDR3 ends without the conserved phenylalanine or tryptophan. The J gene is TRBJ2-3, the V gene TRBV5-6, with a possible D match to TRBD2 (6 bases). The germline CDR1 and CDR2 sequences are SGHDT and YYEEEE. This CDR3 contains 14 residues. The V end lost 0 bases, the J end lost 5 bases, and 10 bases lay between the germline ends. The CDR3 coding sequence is TGTGCCAGCAGCTTGGTCCAGACTAGAGATACGCAGTATCTT. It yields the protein CASSLVQTRDTQYL.

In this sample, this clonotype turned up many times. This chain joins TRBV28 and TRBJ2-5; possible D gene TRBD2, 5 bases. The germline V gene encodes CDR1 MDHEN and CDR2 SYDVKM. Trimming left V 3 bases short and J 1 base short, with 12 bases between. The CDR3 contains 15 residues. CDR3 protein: CASSFWAGLQETQYF. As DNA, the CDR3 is TGTGCCAGCAGTTTTTGGGCAGGACTCCAAGAGACCCAGTACTTC.

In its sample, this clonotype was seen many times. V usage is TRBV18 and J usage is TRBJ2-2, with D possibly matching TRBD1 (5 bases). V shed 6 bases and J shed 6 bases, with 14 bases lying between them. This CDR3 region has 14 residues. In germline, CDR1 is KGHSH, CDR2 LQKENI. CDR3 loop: CASSSSSGSGELFF. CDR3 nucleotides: TGTGCCAGCTCGTCTTCCTCAGGGTCCGGGGAGCTGTTTTTT.

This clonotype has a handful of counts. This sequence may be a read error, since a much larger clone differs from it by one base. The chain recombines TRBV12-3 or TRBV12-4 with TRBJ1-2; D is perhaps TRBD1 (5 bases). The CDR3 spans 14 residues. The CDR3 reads CASSSRGGNYGHTF. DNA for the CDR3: TGTGCCAGCAGCTCCCGGGGGGGTAACTATGGCCACACCTTC.

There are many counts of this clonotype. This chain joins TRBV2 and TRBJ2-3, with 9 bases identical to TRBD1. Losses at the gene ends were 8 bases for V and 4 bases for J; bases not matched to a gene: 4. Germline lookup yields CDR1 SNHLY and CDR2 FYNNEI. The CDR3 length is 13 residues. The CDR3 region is CASSGQGADTQYF. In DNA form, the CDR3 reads TGTGCCAGCTCGGGACAGGGCGCAGATACGCAGTATTTT.

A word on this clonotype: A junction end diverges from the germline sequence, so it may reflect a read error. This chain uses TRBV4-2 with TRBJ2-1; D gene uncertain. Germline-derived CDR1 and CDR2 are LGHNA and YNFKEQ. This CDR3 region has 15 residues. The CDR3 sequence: CASRQDPKGSYEQFF. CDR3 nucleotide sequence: TGTGCCAGCAGGCAAGATCCTAAAGGGTCTTATGAGCAGTTCTTC.

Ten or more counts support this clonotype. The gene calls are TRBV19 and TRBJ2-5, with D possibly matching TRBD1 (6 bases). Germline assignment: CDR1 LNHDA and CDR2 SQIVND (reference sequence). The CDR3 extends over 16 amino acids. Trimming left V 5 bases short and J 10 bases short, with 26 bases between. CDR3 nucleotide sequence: TGTGCCAGTAGTCCGTCACAGGGAGCGGTTGGGTCGGACCAGTACTTC. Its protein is CASSPSQGAVGSDQYF.

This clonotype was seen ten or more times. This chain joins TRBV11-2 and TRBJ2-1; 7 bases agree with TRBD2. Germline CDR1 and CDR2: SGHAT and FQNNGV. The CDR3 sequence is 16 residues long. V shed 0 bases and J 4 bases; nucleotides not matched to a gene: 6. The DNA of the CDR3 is TGTGCCAGCAGCTTAGAGGCCTGGGGGGGTTACAATGAGCAGTTCTTC. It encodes CASSLEAWGGYNEQFF.

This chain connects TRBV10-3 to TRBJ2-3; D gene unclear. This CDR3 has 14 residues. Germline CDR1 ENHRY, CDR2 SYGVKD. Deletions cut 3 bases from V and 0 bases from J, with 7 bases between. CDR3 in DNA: TGTGCCATCAGTGACGCGGACAGCACAGATACGCAGTATTTT. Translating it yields CAISDADSTDTQYF.

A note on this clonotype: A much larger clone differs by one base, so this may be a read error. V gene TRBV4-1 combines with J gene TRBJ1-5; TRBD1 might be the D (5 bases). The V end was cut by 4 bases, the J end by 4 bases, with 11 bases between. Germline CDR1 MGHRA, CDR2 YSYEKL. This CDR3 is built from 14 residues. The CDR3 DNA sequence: TGCGCCAGCAGCCGAGCGGGGGAGAATCAGCCCCAGCATTTT. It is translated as CASSRAGENQPQHF.

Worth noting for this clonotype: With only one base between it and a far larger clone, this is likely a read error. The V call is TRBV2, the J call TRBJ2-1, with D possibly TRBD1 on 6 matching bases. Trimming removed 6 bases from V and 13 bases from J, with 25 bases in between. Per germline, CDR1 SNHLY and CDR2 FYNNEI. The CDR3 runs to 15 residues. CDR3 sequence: CASSANGQPQETQFF. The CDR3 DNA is TGTGCCAGCAGCGCGAACGGACAGCCGCAAGAGACCCAGTTCTTC.

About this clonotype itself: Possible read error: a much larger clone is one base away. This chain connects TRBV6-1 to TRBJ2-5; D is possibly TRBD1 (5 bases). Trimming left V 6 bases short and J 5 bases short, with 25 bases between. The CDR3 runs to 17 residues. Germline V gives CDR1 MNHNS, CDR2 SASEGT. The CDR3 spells CASRRDPTVALPETQYF. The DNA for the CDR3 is TGTGCCAGCAGGCGCGATCCGACAGTGGCTTTGCCTGAGACCCAGTACTTC.

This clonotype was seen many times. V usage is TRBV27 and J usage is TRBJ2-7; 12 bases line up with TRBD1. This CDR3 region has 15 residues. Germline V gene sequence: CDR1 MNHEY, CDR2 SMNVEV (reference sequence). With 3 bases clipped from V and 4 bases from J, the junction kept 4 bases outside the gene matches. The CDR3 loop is CASSFGDRGPYEQYF. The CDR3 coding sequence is TGTGCCAGCAGTTTCGGGGACAGGGGGCCTTACGAGCAGTACTTC.

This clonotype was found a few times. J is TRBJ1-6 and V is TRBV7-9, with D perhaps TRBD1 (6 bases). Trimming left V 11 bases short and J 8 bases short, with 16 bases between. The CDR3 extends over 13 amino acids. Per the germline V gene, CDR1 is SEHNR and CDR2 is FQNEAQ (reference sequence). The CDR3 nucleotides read TGTGCCTGGGGGGACACCTCCGATTCACCCCTCCACTTT. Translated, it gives CAWGDTSDSPLHF.

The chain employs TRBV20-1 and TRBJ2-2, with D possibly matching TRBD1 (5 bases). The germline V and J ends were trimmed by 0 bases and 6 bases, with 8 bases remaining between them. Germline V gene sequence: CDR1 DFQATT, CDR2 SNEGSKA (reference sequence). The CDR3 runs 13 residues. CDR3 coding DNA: TGCAGTGCTAGAGAAGGGGTGGCCGGGGAGCTGTTTTTT. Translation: CSAREGVAGELFF.

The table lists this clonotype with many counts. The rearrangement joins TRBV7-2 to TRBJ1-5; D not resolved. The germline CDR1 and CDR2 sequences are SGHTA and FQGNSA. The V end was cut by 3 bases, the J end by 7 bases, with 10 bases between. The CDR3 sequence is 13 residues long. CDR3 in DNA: TGTGCCAGCAGCTTGACCACGAACCAGCCCCAGCATTTT. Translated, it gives CASSLTTNQPQHF.

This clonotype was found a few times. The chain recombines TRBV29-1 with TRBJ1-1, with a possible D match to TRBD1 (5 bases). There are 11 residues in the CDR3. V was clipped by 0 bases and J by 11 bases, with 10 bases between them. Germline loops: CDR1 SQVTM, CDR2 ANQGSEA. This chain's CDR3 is CSVEDEGTAFF. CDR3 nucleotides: TGCAGCGTTGAAGATGAGGGGACCGCTTTCTTT.

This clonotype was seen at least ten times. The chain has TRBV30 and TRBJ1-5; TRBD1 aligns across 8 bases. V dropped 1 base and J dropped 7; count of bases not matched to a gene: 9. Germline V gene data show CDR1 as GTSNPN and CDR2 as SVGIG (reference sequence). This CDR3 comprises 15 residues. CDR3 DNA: TGTGCCTGGAGTGCGGGACAGGCGGAACACCAGCCCCAGCATTTT. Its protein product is CAWSAGQAEHQPQHF.

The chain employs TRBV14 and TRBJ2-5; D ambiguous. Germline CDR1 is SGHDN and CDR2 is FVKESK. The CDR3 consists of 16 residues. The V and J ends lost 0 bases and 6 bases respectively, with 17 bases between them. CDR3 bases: TGTGCCAGCAGCCAAGAATCACGGGCTATAGGGCAGACCCAGTACTTC. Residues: CASSQESRAIGQTQYF.

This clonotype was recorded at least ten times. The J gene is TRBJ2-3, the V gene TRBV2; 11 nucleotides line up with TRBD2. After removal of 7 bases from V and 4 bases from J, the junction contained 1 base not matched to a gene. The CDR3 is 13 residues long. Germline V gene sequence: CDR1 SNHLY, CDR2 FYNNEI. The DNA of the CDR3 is TGTGCCAGCACTAGCGGGGGGTCAGATACGCAGTATTTT. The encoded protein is CASTSGGSDTQYF.

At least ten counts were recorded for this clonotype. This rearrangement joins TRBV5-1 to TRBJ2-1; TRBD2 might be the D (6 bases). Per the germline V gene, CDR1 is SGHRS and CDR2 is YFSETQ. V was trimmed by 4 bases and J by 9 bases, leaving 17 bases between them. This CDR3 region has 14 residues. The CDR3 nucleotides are TGCGCCAGCAGCCTCGGTCGCGTGGGGGGTGAGCAGTTCTTC. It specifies CASSLGRVGGEQFF.

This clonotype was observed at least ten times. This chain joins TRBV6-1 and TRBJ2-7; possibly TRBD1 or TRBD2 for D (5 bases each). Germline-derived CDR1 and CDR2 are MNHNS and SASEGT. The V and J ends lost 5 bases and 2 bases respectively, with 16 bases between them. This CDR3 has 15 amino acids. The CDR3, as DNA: TGTGCCAGCAGTCCCACCCTCCGGGACCCCTACGAGCAGTACTTC. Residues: CASSPTLRDPYEQYF.

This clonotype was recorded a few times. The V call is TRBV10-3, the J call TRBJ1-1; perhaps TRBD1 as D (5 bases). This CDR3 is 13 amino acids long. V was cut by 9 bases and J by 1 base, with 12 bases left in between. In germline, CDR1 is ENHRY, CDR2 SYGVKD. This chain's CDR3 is CAITGTANTEAFF. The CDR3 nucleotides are TGTGCCATAACCGGGACGGCGAACACTGAAGCTTTCTTT.

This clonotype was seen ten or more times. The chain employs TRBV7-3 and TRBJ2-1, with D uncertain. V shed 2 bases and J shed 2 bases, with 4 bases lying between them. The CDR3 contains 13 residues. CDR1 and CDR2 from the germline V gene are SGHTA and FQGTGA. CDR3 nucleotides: TGTGCCAGCAGCTTAGGGCCCTACAATGAGCAGTTCTTC. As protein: CASSLGPYNEQFF.

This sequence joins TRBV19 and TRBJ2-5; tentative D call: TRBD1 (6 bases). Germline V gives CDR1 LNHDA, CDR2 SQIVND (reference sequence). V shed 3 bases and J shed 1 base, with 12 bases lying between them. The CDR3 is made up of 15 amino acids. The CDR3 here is CASSIAGAIQETQYF. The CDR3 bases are TGTGCCAGTAGTATTGCAGGGGCTATCCAAGAGACCCAGTACTTC.

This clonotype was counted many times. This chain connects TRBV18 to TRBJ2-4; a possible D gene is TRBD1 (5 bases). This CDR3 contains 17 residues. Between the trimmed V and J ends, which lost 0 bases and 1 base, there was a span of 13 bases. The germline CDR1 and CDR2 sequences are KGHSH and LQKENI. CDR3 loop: CASSPPWSGRAKNIQYF. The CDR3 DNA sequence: TGTGCCAGCTCACCACCTTGGTCAGGGCGTGCCAAAAACATTCAGTACTTC.

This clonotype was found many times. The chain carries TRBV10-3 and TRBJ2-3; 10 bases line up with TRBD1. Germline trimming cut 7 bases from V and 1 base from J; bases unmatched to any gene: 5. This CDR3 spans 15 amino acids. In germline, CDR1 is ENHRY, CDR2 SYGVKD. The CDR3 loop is CAINPGTGGTDTQYF. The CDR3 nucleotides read TGTGCCATCAACCCCGGGACAGGGGGCACAGATACGCAGTATTTT.

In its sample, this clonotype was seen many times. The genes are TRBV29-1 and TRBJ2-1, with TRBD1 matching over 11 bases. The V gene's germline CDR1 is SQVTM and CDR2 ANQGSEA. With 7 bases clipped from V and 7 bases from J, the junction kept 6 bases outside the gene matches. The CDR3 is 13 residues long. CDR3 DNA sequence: TGCAGCGGTGCGGGACAGGGGGTAAATGAGCAGTTCTTC. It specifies CSGAGQGVNEQFF.

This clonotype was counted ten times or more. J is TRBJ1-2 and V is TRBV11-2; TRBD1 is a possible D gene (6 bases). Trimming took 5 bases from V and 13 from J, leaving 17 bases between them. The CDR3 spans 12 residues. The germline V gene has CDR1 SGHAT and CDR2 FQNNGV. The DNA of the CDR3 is TGTGCCAGCAGCATCAACAGGGCCCTAAGCACCTTC. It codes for CASSINRALSTF.